Listed here are 28 T cell receptor beta chains from one sample, sequenced in a study of T cell repertoires in ileal Crohn's disease. Time point in this sample: neoterminal ileum biopsy at postoperative endoscopy, about 6 months after surgery. Generated by immunoSEQ multiplex PCR, the TCRdb table keeps only in-frame clones and is missing some. The data contain some 9,100 clones, 78% of them singletons. The sequencing sample was made of ileal tissue. These receptors all come from an adult with Crohn's disease.

This chain connects TRBV28 to TRBJ2-7, with D possibly being TRBD2 (5 bases). Deletions cut 3 bases from V and 7 bases from J, with 22 bases between. Looked up from germline, CDR1 is MDHEN and CDR2 is SYDVKM. CDR3 length equals 16 residues. CDR3 DNA: TGTGCCAGCAGTTTTCAGGAAATTAACCGGCGGAGGGAGCAGTACTTC. This encodes CASSFQEINRRREQYF.

The chain combines TRBV6-5 with TRBJ2-1; 7 nucleotides line up with TRBD2. J gave up 2 bases and V 7 bases, and 8 bases lay outside the gene matches. The CDR3 runs 15 residues. Per the germline V gene, CDR1 is MNHEY and CDR2 is SVGAGI. CDR3 DNA sequence: TGTGCCAGCAAACCGTCCGGGAGGACCTACAATGAGCAGTTCTTC. Protein sequence: CASKPSGRTYNEQFF.

This clone was counted a single time. V gene TRBV5-4 combines with J gene TRBJ2-7, with D maybe TRBD1 (6 bases). The CDR3 is made up of 17 amino acids. Trimming pared 5 bases from V and 0 bases from J, leaving 21 bases between. Germline assignment: CDR1 SGHNT and CDR2 YYREEE (reference sequence). The CDR3 sequence is CASRPGGWVLSSYEQYF. CDR3 in DNA: TGTGCCAGCAGACCTGGGGGCTGGGTTTTGAGCTCCTACGAGCAGTACTTC.

The chain uses TRBV5-4 and TRBJ2-5, with 10 nucleotides matching TRBD1. Germline lookup yields CDR1 SGHNT and CDR2 YYREEE (reference sequence). The CDR3 totals 16 residues. Germline trimming cut 0 bases from V and 1 base from J; bases unmatched to any gene: 3. The CDR3 nucleotides read TGTGCCAGCAGCTTGGGGTGGACAGGGGGCCAAGAGACCCAGTACTTC. Residues: CASSLGWTGGQETQYF.

The V gene is TRBV29-1, the J gene TRBJ1-2, with a tentative D call TRBD1 (6 bases). Germline-derived CDR1 and CDR2 are SQVTM and ANQGSEA. Trimming shortened V by 6 bases and J by 7 bases, and 15 bases separated the two germline ends. The CDR3 totals 12 residues. The DNA of the CDR3 is TGCAGCGTATTACAGGGTACGCGTGGCTACACCTTC. Its translation: CSVLQGTRGYTF.

The V and J genes are TRBV19 and TRBJ1-2, with D unresolved. Germline assignment: CDR1 LNHDA and CDR2 SQIVND (reference sequence). Trimming shortened V by 2 bases and J by 3 bases, and 10 bases separated the two germline ends. This CDR3 contains 14 residues. This CDR3 reads CASSILQTYYGYTF. DNA of the CDR3: TGTGCCAGTAGTATACTTCAGACATACTATGGCTACACCTTC.

Only a few counts were recorded for this clone. The J gene is TRBJ1-5, the V gene TRBV2; tentatively, D is TRBD1 (5 bases). This CDR3 has 16 residues. From germline, CDR1 is SNHLY and CDR2 FYNNEI. Trimming took off 4 bases at V and 6 bases at J, with 19 bases between the two ends. For the CDR3, the DNA is TGTGCCAGCAGTGTCATAGGAGGGGCTGGGGTTCAGCCCCAGCATTTT. Translated: CASSVIGGAGVQPQHF.

The chain uses TRBV5-4 and TRBJ1-2, with 10 bases lining up with TRBD1. Germline CDR1 reads SGHNT; CDR2 reads YYREEE (reference sequence). The CDR3 consists of 15 residues. The V segment lost 5 bases and the J segment 5 bases; nucleotides outside the gene matches: 9. The CDR3 nucleotides read TGTGCCAGCAGGACAGGGACAGGGGTGGGGTATGGCTACACCTTC. Amino acids: CASRTGTGVGYGYTF. Variable domain in full (rest from reference TRBV5-4 and TRBJ1-2): ETGVTQSPTHLIKTRGQQVTLRCSSQSGHNTVSWYQQALGQGPQFIFQYYREEENGRGNFPPRFSGLQFPNYSSELNVNALELDDSALYLCASRTGTGVGYGYTFGSGTRLTVV.

This clone was observed a handful of times. The J gene is TRBJ1-1, the V gene TRBV30, with 8 bases identical to TRBD1. CDR3 size: 13 residues. Per the germline V gene, CDR1 is GTSNPN and CDR2 is SVGIG (reference sequence). The junction had 4 bases not matched to a gene; V was cut back by 3 bases and J by 4 bases. CDR3 sequence: CAWRQGVGTEAFF. DNA for the CDR3: TGTGCCTGGAGACAGGGGGTAGGCACTGAAGCTTTCTTT.

The chain combines TRBV4-3 with TRBJ1-2, with D tentatively TRBD1 (5 bases). V lost 0 bases, J lost 4 bases, and 9 bases lay in between. The CDR3 totals 14 residues. Germline values: CDR1 LGHNA, CDR2 YSLEER. In nucleotides, the CDR3 is TGCGCCAGCAGCCAAGATTTCCAGGGCTATGGCTACACCTTC. It specifies CASSQDFQGYGYTF.

By share, this clone counts as large. The chain uses TRBV5-6 and TRBJ2-7, with D possibly being TRBD1 (5 bases). In germline, CDR1 is SGHDT, CDR2 YYEEEE. The CDR3 has 13 residues. V gave up 5 bases and J gave up 2 bases, with 11 bases separating them. This CDR3 reads CASSYRNTYEQYF. The CDR3 coding sequence is TGTGCCAGCAGTTACAGGAACACCTACGAGCAGTACTTC. The whole variable domain, remainder taken from reference TRBV5-6 and TRBJ2-7, is DAGVTQSPTHLIKTRGQQVTLRCSPKSGHDTVSWYQQALGQGPQFIFQYYEEEERQRGNFPDRFSGHQFPNYSSELNVNALLLGDSALYLCASSYRNTYEQYFGPGTRLTVT.

This clone has just a few counts. The junction departs from the called germline gene at one end, perhaps through a read error. The V call is TRBV7-7, the J call TRBJ2-3; tentative D call: TRBD1 (6 bases). The CDR3 covers 14 residues. CDR1 is SSHAT, CDR2 FNYEAQ, per germline (reference sequence). The CDR3 bases are TGTGCTAGCAGCTTATCACAGGGTGCAGATACGCAGTATTTT. This encodes CASSLSQGADTQYF. Drawing the rest from reference TRBV7-7 and TRBJ2-3, the complete variable domain is GAGVSQSPRYKVTKRGQDVTLRCDPISSHATLYWYQQALGQGPEFLTYFNYEAQPDKSGLPSDRFSAERPEGSISTLTIQRTEQRDSAMYRCASSLSQGADTQYFGPGTRLTVL.

The chain combines TRBV29-1 with TRBJ2-7; 13 bases are a match to TRBD2. J lost 2 bases, V lost 5 bases, and 3 bases had no gene match. CDR1 SQVTM and CDR2 ANQGSEA come from the germline V gene. The CDR3 runs 14 residues. Here the CDR3 DNA reads TGCAGCGTTCTACTAGCGGGAGGGCCCTACGAGCAGTACTTC. Translation gives CSVLLAGGPYEQYF.

This chain connects TRBV28 to TRBJ1-2; no definite D call. The CDR3 is 12 amino acids. The V and J ends lost 2 bases and 8 bases respectively, with 9 bases between them. Germline CDR1 and CDR2: MDHEN and SYDVKM. The CDR3 DNA sequence: TGTGCCAGCAGTTTAATGTCCGGGGGCTACACCTTC. This encodes CASSLMSGGYTF.

V usage is TRBV5-4 and J usage is TRBJ2-1, with D possibly being TRBD2 (6 bases). Germline CDR1 SGHNT, CDR2 YYREEE (reference sequence). The CDR3 extends over 16 amino acids. The ends were cut back, 5 bases at V and 0 bases at J, with 15 bases in the middle. CDR3 DNA sequence: TGTGCCAGCAGTCCCGGGCGGGATAGCTCCTACAATGAGCAGTTCTTC. Residues: CASSPGRDSSYNEQFF.

This sequence joins TRBV7-3 and TRBJ2-3; TRBD2 aligns across 7 bases. This CDR3 spans 16 amino acids. Unmatched junction bases numbered 6, after V lost 3 bases and J lost 0 bases. The V gene's germline CDR1 is SGHTA and CDR2 FQGTGA. The CDR3 is CASSLGASGSTDTQYF. DNA for the CDR3: TGTGCCAGCAGCTTGGGAGCTAGCGGCAGCACAGATACGCAGTATTTT.

The rearrangement joins TRBV5-5 to TRBJ2-7; TRBD1 might be the D (6 bases). The CDR3 consists of 16 residues. From germline, CDR1 is SGHKS and CDR2 YYEKEE (reference sequence). Trimming took off 0 bases at V and 0 bases at J, with 13 bases between the two ends. CDR3 nucleotide sequence: TGTGCCAGCAGCTTGGAACAGGGTCTTGTCTCCTACGAGCAGTACTTC. The encoded protein is CASSLEQGLVSYEQYF.

The chain has TRBV2 and TRBJ2-2, with D possibly matching TRBD1 (6 bases). Trimming cost V 8 bases and J 6 bases, with 10 bases left between them. The germline V gene encodes CDR1 SNHLY and CDR2 FYNNEI. The CDR3 extends over 12 amino acids. Here the CDR3 reads CASRPGAGELFF. The CDR3 DNA reads as TGTGCCAGCCGACCAGGGGCCGGGGAGCTGTTTTTT.

This clone has just a few counts. The rearrangement uses TRBV6-6 and TRBJ2-3, with 7 bases matching TRBD1. The CDR3 runs 16 residues. V was clipped by 7 bases and J by 2 bases; unmatched bases: 12. Germline CDR1 and CDR2: MNHNY and SVGAGI (reference sequence). For the CDR3, the DNA is TGTGCCAGCACCCCAAACGAGGGGGCCTACACAGATACGCAGTATTTT. Protein product: CASTPNEGAYTDTQYF.

This clone appeared a few times. V is TRBV2 and J is TRBJ1-5; 8 bases align to TRBD1. V lost 5 bases to trimming and J lost 2 bases; unmatched junction nucleotides: 5. The CDR3 totals 15 residues. Germline assignment: CDR1 SNHLY and CDR2 FYNNEI. Here the CDR3 DNA reads TGTGCCAGCAGTTACGACAGGGGTCGCAATCAGCCCCAGCATTTT. Translating it yields CASSYDRGRNQPQHF.

With regard to this clone: This specimen includes other DNA sequences encoding the same CDR3. The genes are TRBV7-2 and TRBJ2-5; 9 nucleotides match TRBD2. The J call may be incorrect, as the DNA end agrees better with TRBJ2-7. The CDR3 has 14 amino acids. Germline CDR1 reads SGHTA; CDR2 reads FQGNSA. CDR3 nucleotides: TGTGCCAGCAGCGCGGGACTAGCTGGCTACGAGCAGTACTTC. This sequence encodes CASSAGLAGYEQYF.

The chain uses TRBV15 and TRBJ1-5, with TRBD1 matching 10 bases. Germline CDR1 is LNHNV and CDR2 is YYDKDF (reference sequence). V gave up 1 base and J gave up 2 bases; unmatched junction bases: 2. The CDR3 length is 16 residues. CDR3 in amino acids: CATSRAGTGGNQPQHF. CDR3 coding DNA: TGTGCCACCAGCAGAGCCGGGACAGGGGGCAATCAGCCCCAGCATTTT.

The V gene is TRBV11-2, the J gene TRBJ2-5; TRBD1 matches 8 bases. Near its end, the DNA agrees better with TRBJ2-7, so the J call may be wrong. CDR3 length: 15 residues. Germline V CDR1 and CDR2: SGHAT, FQNNGV. The CDR3, as DNA: TGTGCCAGCAGCCCACCGGACAGGGCATTCTACGAGCAGTACTTC. Translation: CASSPPDRAFYEQYF.

This clone was counted between two and nine times. The gene calls are TRBV16 and TRBJ1-1; 8 positions agree with TRBD1. Germline CDR1 is KGHSY and CDR2 is FQNENV. The CDR3 is made up of 14 amino acids. V shed 3 bases, J shed 2 bases, and the junction held 2 bases outside the gene matches. The CDR3 nucleotides are TGTGCCAGCAGCCAGGACAGGGCAAACACTGAAGCTTTCTTT. Translated, it gives CASSQDRANTEAFF.

The chain joins TRBV28 to TRBJ2-1, with 8 positions matching TRBD2. Germline assignment: CDR1 MDHEN and CDR2 SYDVKM. The CDR3 runs to 17 residues. After removal of 3 bases from V and 0 bases from J, the junction contained 7 bases not matched to a gene. The CDR3 reads CASSFRPREGSYNEQFF. The CDR3 region has the DNA TGTGCCAGCAGTTTTAGGCCTCGGGAGGGCTCCTACAATGAGCAGTTCTTC.

The chain employs TRBV7-2 and TRBJ2-5; D is possibly TRBD1 (5 bases). Deletions cut 3 bases from V and 7 bases from J, with 12 bases between. The CDR3 covers 13 residues. Germline-derived CDR1 and CDR2 are SGHTA and FQGNSA. CDR3 residues: CASSLQGRGTQYF. The DNA of the CDR3 is TGTGCCAGCAGCTTGCAGGGCCGCGGGACCCAGTACTTC.

This rearrangement joins TRBV30 to TRBJ2-2; 8 nucleotides line up with TRBD1. This CDR3 has 14 amino acids. V shed 4 bases, J shed 4 bases, and the junction held 5 bases outside the gene matches. Germline V gene sequence: CDR1 GTSNPN, CDR2 SVGIG (reference sequence). The CDR3 here is CAWNRQGSTGELFF. Here the CDR3 DNA reads TGTGCCTGGAACCGACAGGGGAGCACCGGGGAGCTGTTTTTT.

The chain employs TRBV5-1 and TRBJ1-2; D is possibly TRBD1 (6 bases). CDR1 and CDR2 from the germline V gene are SGHRS and YFSETQ. CDR3 length equals 14 residues. Trimming stripped 0 bases from V and 8 bases from J, with 14 bases between. The CDR3 spells CASSLGTAQEGYTF. For the CDR3, the DNA is TGCGCCAGCAGCTTGGGGACAGCCCAGGAGGGCTACACCTTC.